A selection of T cell receptor beta chains follows, all from one sample in a study of a mutant IDH1 vaccine in newly diagnosed glioma. These receptors' targets are unknown. The method was immunoSEQ multiplex PCR; TCRdb's version includes in-frame clones alone and lacks a portion of them. The repertoire consists of about 31,000 clones, with approximately 90% occurring once and the leading ten covering roughly 5%. Sequences were derived from PBMCs, sampled from a glioma patient whose treatment included an IDH1 peptide vaccine. These receptor sequences come from a woman aged 40 to 55 with glioma. Each CDR3 is given without its conserved first and last residue. Fields, in order: J gene, V gene, clone size, CDR3 protein. Expanded clones get a size class; other rows say once, few or many, or leave the size out.

TRBJ1-2 TRBV4-3 few ASSQGGRVGYGYT
TRBJ2-7 TRBV4-2 NA ASSQNLAGGPREQY
TRBJ2-3 TRBV5-1 NA ASKGLAGSSTDTQY
TRBJ1-1 TRBV19 NA ASSIPTPAGTGRTEAF
TRBJ1-3 TRBV2 NA ASSASGKGPAGNTIY
TRBJ2-4 TRBV4-1 NA ASSQAAWGDIQY
TRBJ1-1 TRBV7-4 NA ASSPNSTGNPNTEAF
TRBJ1-1 TRBV7-6 few ASSPTWGQDLNTEAF
TRBJ1-5 TRBV18 NA ASSPTQGNQPQH
TRBJ1-2 TRBV5-5 NA ASSFNDRTNYGYT
TRBJ1-1 TRBV5-1 NA ASSLGVSTEAF
TRBJ1-1 TRBV6-5 NA ASSYSSGNAEAF
TRBJ2-7 TRBV18 few ASSPADWGEQY